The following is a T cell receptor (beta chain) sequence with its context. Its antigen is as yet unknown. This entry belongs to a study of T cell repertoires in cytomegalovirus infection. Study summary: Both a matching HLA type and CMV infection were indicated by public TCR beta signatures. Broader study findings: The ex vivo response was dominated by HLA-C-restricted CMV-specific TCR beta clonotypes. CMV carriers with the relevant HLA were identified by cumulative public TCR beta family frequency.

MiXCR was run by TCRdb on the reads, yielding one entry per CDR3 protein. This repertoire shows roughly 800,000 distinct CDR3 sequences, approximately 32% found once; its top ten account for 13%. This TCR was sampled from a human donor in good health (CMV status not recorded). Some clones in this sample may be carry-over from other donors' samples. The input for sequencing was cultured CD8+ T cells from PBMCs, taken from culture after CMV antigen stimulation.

Here the CDR3 reads CAIKGWAGNQPQHF. DNA of the CDR3: TGTGCCATCAAAGGATGGGCTGGCAATCAGCCCCAGCATTTT. V gene TRBV6-2 or TRBV6-3 combines with J gene TRBJ1-5; D gene ambiguous. From germline, CDR1 is MNHEY and CDR2 SVGEGT. With 10 bases removed from V and 2 bases from J, the gap between germline ends came to 15 bases. This CDR3 has 14 amino acids.